The 9 T cell receptor beta chains listed next were all sequenced from one sample in a study of pediatric ulcerative colitis. Data came from immunoSEQ multiplex PCR; TCRdb stores just in-frame clones and leaves some out. The data show 15,000 to 20,000 clones, around 80% seen once. Rectal tissue came from one to two pinch biopsies taken at colonoscopy. Sequencing was done on a sample of gut tissue. The receptors come from a boy younger than 18 who was a control in a study of pediatric ulcerative colitis.

This clone was recorded a few times. V gene TRBV6-1 combines with J gene TRBJ1-3; no definite D call. Germline CDR1 is MNHNS and CDR2 is SASEGT. This CDR3 is 15 amino acids long. V was cut by 7 bases and J by 0 bases, with 13 bases left in between. The CDR3 DNA reads TGTGCCAGCACAGGAACGGCTTCCTCTGGAAACACCATATATTTT. As protein: CASTGTASSGNTIYF.

The gene calls are TRBV27 and TRBJ2-1, with D possibly matching TRBD1 (6 bases). The germline V and J ends were trimmed by 5 bases and 4 bases, with 18 bases remaining between them. CDR3 length: 16 amino acids. Germline V gene data show CDR1 as MNHEY and CDR2 as SMNVEV (reference sequence). CDR3 bases: TGTGCCAGCAGTCCCGCTGCAGGGGCCCCTTACAATGAGCAGTTCTTC. Translating gives CASSPAAGAPYNEQFF.

The chain recombines TRBV5-1 with TRBJ2-5, with 8 bases aligning to TRBD2. The CDR3 sequence is 14 residues long. The junction had 6 bases not matched to a gene; V was cut back by 4 bases and J by 4 bases. Germline lookup yields CDR1 SGHRS and CDR2 YFSETQ. This chain's CDR3 is CASSTGGAGETQYF. CDR3 bases: TGCGCCAGCAGCACCGGGGGGGCAGGAGAGACCCAGTACTTC.

The J gene is TRBJ1-1, the V gene TRBV29-1; D is unclear. This CDR3 is 12 amino acids long. Looked up from germline, CDR1 is SQVTM and CDR2 is ANQGSEA. Trimming removed 6 bases at V and 10 bases at J, with 18 bases between. CDR3 in amino acids: CSVVHDTSTAFF. The CDR3 nucleotides are TGCAGCGTCGTTCATGACACCTCTACAGCTTTCTTT.

The chain uses TRBV6-1 and TRBJ2-6, with 8 bases aligning to TRBD1. Germline CDR1 and CDR2: MNHNS and SASEGT. This CDR3 is 15 amino acids long. The J segment lost 4 bases and the V segment lost 8 bases, leaving 7 bases of the junction unmatched. CDR3 amino acids: CASWTGSSGANVLTF. In DNA form, the CDR3 reads TGTGCCAGCTGGACAGGGTCCTCCGGGGCCAACGTCCTGACTTTC.

The chain uses TRBV30 and TRBJ1-4; weak D call: TRBD1 (5 bases). Germline loops: CDR1 GTSNPN, CDR2 SVGIG (reference sequence). The CDR3 has 13 residues. Trimming removed 4 bases from V and 4 bases from J, with 10 bases in between. CDR3 residues: CAWNRTGNEKLFF. In nucleotides, the CDR3 is TGTGCCTGGAACCGAACAGGTAATGAAAAACTGTTTTTT. The variable domain in full, with the rest retrieved from reference TRBV30 and TRBJ1-4, is SQTIHQWPATLVQPVGSPLSLECTVEGTSNPNLYWYRQAAGRGLQLLFYSVGIGQISSEVPQNLSASRPQDRQFILSSKKLLLSDSGFYLCAWNRTGNEKLFFGSGTQLSVL.

This chain joins TRBV10-3 and TRBJ2-3, with 7 bases aligning to TRBD2. J was trimmed by 1 base and V by 1 base; bases with no gene match: 5. The CDR3 consists of 16 residues. Germline V gene data show CDR1 as ENHRY and CDR2 as SYGVKD. The CDR3 spells CAISEFAGVGTDTQYF. CDR3 in DNA: TGTGCCATCAGTGAGTTCGCGGGAGTCGGCACAGATACGCAGTATTTT.

The V gene is TRBV6-1, the J gene TRBJ1-2, with D perhaps matching TRBD1 (6 bases). The CDR3 loop spans 14 amino acids. Germline CDR1 and CDR2: MNHNS and SASEGT. V lost 3 bases and J 1 base, leaving 9 bases between the germline ends. The CDR3 DNA is TGTGCCAGCAGTGAGCTGGACAGTAACTATGGCTACACCTTC. This codes for CASSELDSNYGYTF.

The chain links TRBV9 to TRBJ2-1, with 7 bases fitting TRBD2. CDR3 length equals 14 residues. V trimming: 0 bases; J trimming: 6 bases; junction bases outside the gene matches: 3. Per the germline V gene, CDR1 is SGDLS and CDR2 is YYNGEE. The CDR3 protein is CASSVELASNEQFF. The CDR3 nucleotides read TGTGCCAGCAGCGTAGAACTAGCGAGCAATGAGCAGTTCTTC.